Presented here are 3 T cell receptor beta chains from one specimen sequenced in a study of PD-1 blockade in classical Hodgkin lymphoma. Here immunoSEQ multiplex PCR was the method, and the copy in TCRdb shows in-frame clones only, minus some. Of just under 65,000 clones in the sample, about 90% were seen once. Documented time point: cycle 4 day 1 (C4D1), after 6 weeks of nivolumab. All trial patients relapsed after autologous stem cell transplantation. This specimen consisted of peripheral blood mononuclear cells (PBMCs), obtained before the fourth cycle of nivolumab. The receptors were sampled from a human donor with classical Hodgkin lymphoma.

The chain couples TRBV5-4 to TRBJ2-5; 11 nucleotides match TRBD2. V was clipped by 2 bases and J by 4 bases; unmatched bases: 4. Germline CDR1 reads SGHNT; CDR2 reads YYREEE (reference sequence). This CDR3 has 15 amino acids. CDR3 DNA sequence: TGTGCCAGCAGCTTTCGGCTAGCGGGGGGAGAGACCCAGTACTTC. Amino acids: CASSFRLAGGETQYF.

The CDR3 sequence: CASIGQPQHF. DNA of the CDR3: TGTGCCAGCATCGGTCAGCCCCAGCATTTT. This sequence joins TRBV5-4 and TRBJ1-5; D not resolved. V lost 6 bases and J 6 bases, leaving 4 bases between the germline ends. Germline CDR1 is SGHNT and CDR2 is YYREEE (reference sequence). This CDR3 region has 10 residues.

With respect to this clone: Within the sample, other DNA sequences also encode this same CDR3. This chain links TRBV7-9 with TRBJ1-2, with D unclear. V shed 8 bases and J shed 2 bases, with 6 bases lying between them. CDR3 length: 11 amino acids. In germline, CDR1 is SEHNR, CDR2 FQNEAQ (reference sequence). The CDR3 bases are TGTGCCAGCGCCAGGAACTATGGCTACACCTTC. Translation gives CASARNYGYTF.